This TCR beta chain comes out of a study of shared clonotypes between healthy human individuals. Naive CD45RA+ and memory CD45RA-negative subsets were split from CD4+ cells. Germline loops: CDR1 SGHVS, CDR2 FNYEAQ. The ends were cut back, 1 base at V and 3 bases at J, with 15 bases in the middle. The CDR3 is made up of 16 amino acids. Points on this clone: The antigen remains unidentified.

Authors' methods: Filtering differed since immunoSEQ provided only junctions, with no quality scores. The repertoire was sequenced with immunoSEQ multiplex PCR; TCRdb's copy has only in-frame clones and lacks some. Clone size and the V and J calls come from that table; the DNA yielded D and trimming. The sample yields about 770,000 clones, 72% seen once. Study results and caveats: Around 5% of naive CD4 clonotypes were common to four donors. Sampling covered nothing but blood. Tissue TCR repertoires likely differ from those found in blood.

The clonotype originates from a woman in her thirties in good health. The sequencing input was memory CD4+ T cells sorted from blood. The subset is: CD45RA-negative fraction. The chain joins TRBV7-6 to TRBJ1-1, with a tentative D call TRBD1 (5 bases). The CDR3 coding sequence is TGTGCCAGCAGCTTAGGGAGTGTGGGGCATGACACTGAAGCTTTCTTT. Translation: CASSLGSVGHDTEAFF.